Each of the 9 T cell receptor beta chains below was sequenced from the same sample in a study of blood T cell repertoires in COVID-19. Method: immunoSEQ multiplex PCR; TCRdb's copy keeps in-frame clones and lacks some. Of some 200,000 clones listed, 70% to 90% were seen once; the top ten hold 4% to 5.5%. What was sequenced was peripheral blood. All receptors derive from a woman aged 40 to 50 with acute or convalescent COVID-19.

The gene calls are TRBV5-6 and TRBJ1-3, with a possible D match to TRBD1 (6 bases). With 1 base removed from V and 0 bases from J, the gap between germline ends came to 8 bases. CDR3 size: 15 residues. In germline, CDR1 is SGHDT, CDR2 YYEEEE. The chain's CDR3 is CASSLTGRSGNTIYF. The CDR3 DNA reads TGTGCCAGCAGCTTGACAGGGCGCTCTGGAAACACCATATATTTT. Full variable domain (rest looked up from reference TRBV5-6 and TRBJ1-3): DAGVTQSPTHLIKTRGQQVTLRCSPKSGHDTVSWYQQALGQGPQFIFQYYEEEERQRGNFPDRFSGHQFPNYSSELNVNALLLGDSALYLCASSLTGRSGNTIYFGEGSWLTVV.

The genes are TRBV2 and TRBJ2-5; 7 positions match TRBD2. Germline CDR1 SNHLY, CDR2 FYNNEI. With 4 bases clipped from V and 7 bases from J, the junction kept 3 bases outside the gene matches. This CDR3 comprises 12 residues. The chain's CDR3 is CASSAPGGTQYF. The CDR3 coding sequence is TGTGCCAGCAGTGCTCCGGGAGGGACCCAGTACTTC.

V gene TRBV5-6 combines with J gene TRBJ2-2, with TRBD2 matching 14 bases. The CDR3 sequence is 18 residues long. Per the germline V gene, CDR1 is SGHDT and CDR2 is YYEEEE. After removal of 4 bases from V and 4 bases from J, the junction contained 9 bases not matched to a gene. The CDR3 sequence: CASSPLGLAGGITGELFF. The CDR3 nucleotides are TGTGCCAGCAGCCCTCTTGGACTAGCGGGGGGAATCACCGGGGAGCTGTTTTTT.

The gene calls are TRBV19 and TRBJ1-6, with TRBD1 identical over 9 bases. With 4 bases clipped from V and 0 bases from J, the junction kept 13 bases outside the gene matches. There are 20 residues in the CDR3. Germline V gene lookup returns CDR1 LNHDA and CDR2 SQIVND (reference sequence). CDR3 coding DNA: TGTGCCAGTAGTACGAACAGGGGGCTGCTCGTAAGCTCCTATAATTCACCCCTCCACTTT. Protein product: CASSTNRGLLVSSYNSPLHF.

The CDR3 sequence is CASSLTEQAFF. In DNA form, the CDR3 reads TGTGCCAGCAGTTTGACAGAACAAGCTTTCTTT. This sequence joins TRBV12-3 or TRBV12-4 and TRBJ1-1; D is possibly TRBD1 (5 bases). This CDR3 is built from 11 residues. V lost 3 bases, J lost 9 bases, and 8 bases lay in between.

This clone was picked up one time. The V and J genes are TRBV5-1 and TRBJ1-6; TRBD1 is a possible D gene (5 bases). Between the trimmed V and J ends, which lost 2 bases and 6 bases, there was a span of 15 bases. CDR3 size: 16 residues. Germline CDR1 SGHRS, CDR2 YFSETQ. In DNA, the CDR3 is TGCGCCAGCAGCTTAGGTGGGGGGAACGGTAATTCACCCCTCCACTTT. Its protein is CASSLGGGNGNSPLHF. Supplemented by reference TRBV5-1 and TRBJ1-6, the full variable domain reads KAGVTQTPRYLIKTRGQQVTLSCSPISGHRSVSWYQQTPGQGLQFLFEYFSETQRNKGNFPGRFSGRQFSNSRSEMNVSTLELGDSALYLCASSLGGGNGNSPLHFGNGTRLTVT.

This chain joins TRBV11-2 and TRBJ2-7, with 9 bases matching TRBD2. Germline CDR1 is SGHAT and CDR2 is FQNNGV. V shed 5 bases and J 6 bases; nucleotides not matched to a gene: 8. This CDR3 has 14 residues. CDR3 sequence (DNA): TGTGCCAGCAGCCTTCTGCGGGGGGGCCTCGAGCAGTACGTC. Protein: CASSLLRGGLEQYV.

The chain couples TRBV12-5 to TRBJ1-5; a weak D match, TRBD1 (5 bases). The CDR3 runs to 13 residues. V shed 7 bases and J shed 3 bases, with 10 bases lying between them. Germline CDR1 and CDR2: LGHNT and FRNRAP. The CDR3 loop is CASAPGDNQPQHF. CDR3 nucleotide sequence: TGTGCTAGTGCCCCGGGGGACAATCAGCCCCAGCATTTT.

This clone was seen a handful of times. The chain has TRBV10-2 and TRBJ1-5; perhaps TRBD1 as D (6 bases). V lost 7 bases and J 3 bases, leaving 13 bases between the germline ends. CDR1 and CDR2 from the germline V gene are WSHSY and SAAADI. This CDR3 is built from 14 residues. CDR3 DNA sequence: TGCGCCAGCAAAAAGAGGGGGAACAATCAGCCCCAGCATTTT. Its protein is CASKKRGNNQPQHF.